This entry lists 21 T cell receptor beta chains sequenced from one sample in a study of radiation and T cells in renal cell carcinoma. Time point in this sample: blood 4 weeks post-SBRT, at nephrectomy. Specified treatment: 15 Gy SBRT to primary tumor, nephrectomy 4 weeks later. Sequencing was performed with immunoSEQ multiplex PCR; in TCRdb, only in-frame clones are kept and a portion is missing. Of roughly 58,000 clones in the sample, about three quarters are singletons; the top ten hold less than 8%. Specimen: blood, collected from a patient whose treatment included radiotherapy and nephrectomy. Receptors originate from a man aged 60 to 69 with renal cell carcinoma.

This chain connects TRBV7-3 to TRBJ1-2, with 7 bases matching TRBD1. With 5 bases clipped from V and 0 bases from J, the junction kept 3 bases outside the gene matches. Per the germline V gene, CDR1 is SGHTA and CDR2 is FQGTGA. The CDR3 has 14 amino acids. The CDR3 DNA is TGTGCCAGCAGCCCCGGGACAGCTAACTATGGCTACACCTTC. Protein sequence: CASSPGTANYGYTF.

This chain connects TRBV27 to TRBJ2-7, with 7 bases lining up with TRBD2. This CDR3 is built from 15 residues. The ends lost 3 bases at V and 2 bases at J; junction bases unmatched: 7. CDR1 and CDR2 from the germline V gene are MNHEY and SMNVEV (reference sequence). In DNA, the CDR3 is TGTGCCAGCAGTTTTAAGATGGGGGGGGCCTACGAGCAGTACGTC. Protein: CASSFKMGGAYEQYV.

CDR3 in DNA: TGTGCCAGCAGCTTAGCCGAGGCTAGATGGAACAATGAGCAGTTCTTC. Residues: CASSLAEARWNNEQFF. The V call is TRBV7-9, the J call TRBJ2-1; D remains ambiguous. This CDR3 has 16 amino acids. V lost 0 bases to trimming and J lost 5 bases, with 14 bases between them. The germline gives CDR1 SEHNR, CDR2 FQNEAQ (reference sequence). Variable domain in full (rest from reference TRBV7-9 and TRBJ2-1): DTGVSQNPRHKITKRGQNVTFRCDPISEHNRLYWYRQTLGQGPEFLTYFQNEAQLEKSRLLSDRFSAERPKGSFSTLEIQRTEQGDSAMYLCASSLAEARWNNEQFFGPGTRLTVL.

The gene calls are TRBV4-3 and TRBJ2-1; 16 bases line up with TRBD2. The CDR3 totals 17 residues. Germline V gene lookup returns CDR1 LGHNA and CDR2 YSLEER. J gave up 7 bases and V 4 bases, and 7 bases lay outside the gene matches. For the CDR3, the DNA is TGCGCCAGCAGCCGCGGGACTAGCGGGGGGGCTTCAAATGAGCAGTTCTTC. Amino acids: CASSRGTSGGASNEQFF.

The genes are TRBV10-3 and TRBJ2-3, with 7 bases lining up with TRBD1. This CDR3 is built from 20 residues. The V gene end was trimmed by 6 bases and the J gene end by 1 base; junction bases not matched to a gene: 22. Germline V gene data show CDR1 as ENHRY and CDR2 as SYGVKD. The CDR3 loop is CAISTGELPYGTPGTDTQYF. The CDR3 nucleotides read TGTGCCATCAGCACAGGGGAACTCCCCTACGGGACCCCTGGCACAGATACGCAGTATTTT.

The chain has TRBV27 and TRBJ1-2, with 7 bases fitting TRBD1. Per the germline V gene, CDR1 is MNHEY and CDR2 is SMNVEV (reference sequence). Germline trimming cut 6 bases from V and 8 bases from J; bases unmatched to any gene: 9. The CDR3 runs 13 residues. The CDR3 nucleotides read TGTGCCAGCAGCCCGACAGGGAGCGGAGGCTACACCTTC. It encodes CASSPTGSGGYTF.

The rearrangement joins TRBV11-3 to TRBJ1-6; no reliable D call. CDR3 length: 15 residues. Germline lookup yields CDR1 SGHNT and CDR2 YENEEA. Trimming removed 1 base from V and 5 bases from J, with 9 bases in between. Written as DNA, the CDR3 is TGTGCCAGCAGCTTAGGGGGATCAGATAATTCACCCCTCCACTTT. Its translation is CASSLGGSDNSPLHF. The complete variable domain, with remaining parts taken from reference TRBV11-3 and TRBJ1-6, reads EAGVVQSPRYKIIEKKQPVAFWCNPISGHNTLYWYLQNLGQGPELLIRYENEEAVDDSQLPKDRFSAERLKGVDSTLKIQPAELGDSAVYLCASSLGGSDNSPLHFGNGTRLTVT.

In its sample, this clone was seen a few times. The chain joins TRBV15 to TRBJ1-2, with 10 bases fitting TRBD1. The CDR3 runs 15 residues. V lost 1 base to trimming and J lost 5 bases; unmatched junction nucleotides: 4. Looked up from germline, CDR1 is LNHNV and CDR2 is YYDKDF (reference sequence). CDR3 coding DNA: TGTGCCACCAGCAGAGTCCGGGACAGGGGTTATGGCTACACCTTC. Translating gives CATSRVRDRGYGYTF.

The CDR3 DNA is TGTGCCAGCAGTTACAAGTTTCGGGGGTTCGGAAACACCATATATTTT. It codes for CASSYKFRGFGNTIYF. The rearrangement joins TRBV6-5 to TRBJ1-3, with D possibly matching TRBD1 (5 bases). The CDR3 spans 16 residues. Trimming left V 2 bases short and J 4 bases short, with 15 bases between. Germline V CDR1 and CDR2: MNHEY, SVGAGI.

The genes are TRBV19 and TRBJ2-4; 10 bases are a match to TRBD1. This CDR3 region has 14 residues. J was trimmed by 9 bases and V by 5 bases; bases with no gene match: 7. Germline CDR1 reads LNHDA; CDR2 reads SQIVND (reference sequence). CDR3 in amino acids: CASSRGTGASIQYF. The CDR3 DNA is TGTGCCAGTAGTCGGGGGACAGGGGCTAGCATTCAGTACTTC. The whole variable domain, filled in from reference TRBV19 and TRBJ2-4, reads DGGITQSPKYLFRKEGQNVTLSCEQNLNHDAMYWYRQDPGQGLRLIYYSQIVNDFQKGDIAEGYSVSREKKESFPLTVTSAQKNPTAFYLCASSRGTGASIQYFGAGTRLSVL.

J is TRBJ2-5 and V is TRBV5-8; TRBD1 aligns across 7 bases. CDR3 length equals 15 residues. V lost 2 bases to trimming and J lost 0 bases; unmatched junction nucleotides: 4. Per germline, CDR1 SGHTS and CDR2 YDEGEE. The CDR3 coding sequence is TGTGCCAGCAGCTTACCGGACAGGCACCAAGAGACCCAGTACTTC. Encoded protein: CASSLPDRHQETQYF. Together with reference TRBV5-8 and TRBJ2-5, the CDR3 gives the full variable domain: EAGVTQSPTHLIKTRGQQATLRCSPISGHTSVYWYQQALGLGLQFLLWYDEGEERNRGNFPPRFSGRQFPNYSSELNVNALELEDSALYLCASSLPDRHQETQYFGPGTRLLVL.

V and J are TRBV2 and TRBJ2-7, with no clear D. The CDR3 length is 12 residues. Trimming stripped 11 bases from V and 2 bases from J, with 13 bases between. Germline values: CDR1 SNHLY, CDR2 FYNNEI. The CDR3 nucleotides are TGTGCCCTCCCCGGAGTCCCCTACGAGCAGTACGTC. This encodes CALPGVPYEQYV.

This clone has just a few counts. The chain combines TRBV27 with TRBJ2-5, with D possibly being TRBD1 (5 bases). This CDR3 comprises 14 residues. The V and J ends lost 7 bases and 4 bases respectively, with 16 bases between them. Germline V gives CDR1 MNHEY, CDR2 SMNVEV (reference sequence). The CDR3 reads CASTPVGPGETQYF. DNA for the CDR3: TGTGCCAGCACTCCCGTGGGGCCTGGAGAGACCCAGTACTTC.

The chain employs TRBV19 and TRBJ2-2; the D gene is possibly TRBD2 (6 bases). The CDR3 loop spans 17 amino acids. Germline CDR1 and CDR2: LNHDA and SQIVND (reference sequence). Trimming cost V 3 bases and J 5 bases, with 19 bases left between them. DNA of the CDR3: TGTGCCAGTAGTATGAGGAGACTAGAGGCTTATACCGGGGAGCTGTTTTTT. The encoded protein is CASSMRRLEAYTGELFF.

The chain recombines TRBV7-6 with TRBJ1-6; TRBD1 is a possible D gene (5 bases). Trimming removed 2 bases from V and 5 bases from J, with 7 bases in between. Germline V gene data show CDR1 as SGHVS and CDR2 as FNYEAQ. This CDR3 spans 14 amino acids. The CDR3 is CASSLSRDNSPLHF. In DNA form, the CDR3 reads TGTGCCAGCAGCTTAAGCAGGGATAATTCACCCCTCCACTTT.

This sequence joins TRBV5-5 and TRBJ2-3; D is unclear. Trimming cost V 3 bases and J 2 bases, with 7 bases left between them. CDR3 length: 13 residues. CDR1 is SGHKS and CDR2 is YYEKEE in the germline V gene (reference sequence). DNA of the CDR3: TGTGCCAGCAGCTCCCAGTTCACAGATACGCAGTATTTT. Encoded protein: CASSSQFTDTQYF. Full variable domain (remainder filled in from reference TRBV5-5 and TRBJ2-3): DAGVTQSPTHLIKTRGQQVTLRCSPISGHKSVSWYQQVLGQGPQFIFQYYEKEERGRGNFPDRFSARQFPNYSSELNVNALLLGDSALYLCASSSQFTDTQYFGPGTRLTVL.

The CDR3 DNA sequence: TGTGCCAGCAGCCTCCAGCGAAACACCGGGGAGCTGTTTTTT. Translation: CASSLQRNTGELFF. This rearrangement joins TRBV2 to TRBJ2-2; the D is unclear. This CDR3 is built from 14 residues. Germline-derived CDR1 and CDR2 are SNHLY and FYNNEI. Between the trimmed V and J ends, which lost 6 bases and 2 bases, there was a span of 10 bases.

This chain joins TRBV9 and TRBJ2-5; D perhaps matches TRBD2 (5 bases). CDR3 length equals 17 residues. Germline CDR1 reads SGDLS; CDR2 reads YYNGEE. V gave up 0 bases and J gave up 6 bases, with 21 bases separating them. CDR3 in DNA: TGTGCCAGCAGCGTAGGAGTTTATGAGGGATCCCTCCAGACCCAGTACTTC. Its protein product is CASSVGVYEGSLQTQYF.

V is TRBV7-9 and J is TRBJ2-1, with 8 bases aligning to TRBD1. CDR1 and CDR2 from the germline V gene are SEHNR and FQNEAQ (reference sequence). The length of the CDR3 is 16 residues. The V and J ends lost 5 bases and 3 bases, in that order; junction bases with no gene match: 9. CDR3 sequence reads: CASSPRTGRLYNEQFF. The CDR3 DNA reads TGTGCCAGCAGCCCCAGGACAGGGAGGCTCTACAATGAGCAGTTCTTC. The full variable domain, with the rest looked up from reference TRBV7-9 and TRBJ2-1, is DTGVSQNPRHKITKRGQNVTFRCDPISEHNRLYWYRQTLGQGPEFLTYFQNEAQLEKSRLLSDRFSAERPKGSFSTLEIQRTEQGDSAMYLCASSPRTGRLYNEQFFGPGTRLTVL.

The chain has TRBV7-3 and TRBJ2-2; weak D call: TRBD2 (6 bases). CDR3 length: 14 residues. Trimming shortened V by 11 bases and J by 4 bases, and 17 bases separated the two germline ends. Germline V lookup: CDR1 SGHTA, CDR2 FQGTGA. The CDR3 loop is CASAARTTTGELFF. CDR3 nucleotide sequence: TGTGCCTCCGCGGCGAGGACTACCACCGGGGAGCTGTTTTTT.

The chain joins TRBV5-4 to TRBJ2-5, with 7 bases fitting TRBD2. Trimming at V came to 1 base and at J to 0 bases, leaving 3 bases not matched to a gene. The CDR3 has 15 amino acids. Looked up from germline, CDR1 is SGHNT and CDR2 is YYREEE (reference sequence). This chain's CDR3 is CASSLREANQETQYF. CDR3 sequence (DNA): TGTGCCAGCAGCTTGCGGGAGGCCAACCAAGAGACCCAGTACTTC. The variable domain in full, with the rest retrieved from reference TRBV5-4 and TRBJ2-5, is ETGVTQSPTHLIKTRGQQVTLRCSSQSGHNTVSWYQQALGQGPQFIFQYYREEENGRGNFPPRFSGLQFPNYSSELNVNALELDDSALYLCASSLREANQETQYFGPGTRLLVL.